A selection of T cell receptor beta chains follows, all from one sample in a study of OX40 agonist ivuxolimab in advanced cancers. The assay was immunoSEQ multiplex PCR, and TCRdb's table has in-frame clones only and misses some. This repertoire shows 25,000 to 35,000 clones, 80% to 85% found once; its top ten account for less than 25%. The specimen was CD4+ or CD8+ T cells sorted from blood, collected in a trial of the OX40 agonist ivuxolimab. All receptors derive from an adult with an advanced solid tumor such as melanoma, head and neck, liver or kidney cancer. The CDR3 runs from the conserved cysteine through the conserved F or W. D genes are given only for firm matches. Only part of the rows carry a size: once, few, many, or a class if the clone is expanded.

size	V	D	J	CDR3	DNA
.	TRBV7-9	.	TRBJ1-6	CASSPRTAGRNSPLHF	TGTGCCAGCAGCCCTAGGACGGCCGGACGTAATTCACCCCTCCACTTT
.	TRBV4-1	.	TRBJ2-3	CASSQGTGTDTQYF	TGCGCCAGCAGCCAGGGAACAGGCACAGATACGCAGTATTTT
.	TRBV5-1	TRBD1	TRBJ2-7	CASSLANLPGGQSYEQYF	TGCGCCAGCAGCTTGGCCAACCTCCCAGGGGGACAGTCCTACGAGCAGTACTTC
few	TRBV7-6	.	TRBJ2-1	CASSLKWGAWEQFF	TGTGCCAGCAGCTTAAAGTGGGGGGCCTGGGAGCAGTTCTTC
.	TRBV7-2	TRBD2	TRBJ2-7	CASSSRLAATYEQYF	TGTGCCAGCAGCTCCCGTCTAGCGGCGACCTACGAGCAGTACTTC
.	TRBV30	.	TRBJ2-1	CAWSASGTQQFF	TGTGCCTGGAGTGCCTCCGGGACACAGCAGTTCTTC
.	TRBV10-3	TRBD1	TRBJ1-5	CAISAGRGTEPQHF	TGTGCCATCAGTGCGGGGAGAGGGACAGAACCCCAGCATTTT
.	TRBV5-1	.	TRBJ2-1	CASSLEGMSYNEQFF	TGCGCCAGCAGCTTGGAGGGGATGTCATACAATGAGCAGTTCTTC
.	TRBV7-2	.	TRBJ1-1	CASSFKVGTEAFF	TGTGCCAGCAGCTTCAAAGTTGGCACTGAAGCTTTCTTT
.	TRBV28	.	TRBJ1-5	CASRLINQPQHF	TGTGCCAGCAGGTTGATAAATCAGCCCCAGCATTTT
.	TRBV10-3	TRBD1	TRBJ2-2	CAIRTGGRGTGELFF	TGTGCCATCAGAACAGGGGGGCGTGGCACCGGGGAGCTGTTTTTT
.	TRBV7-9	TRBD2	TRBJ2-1	CAAHTLLAGGGNEQFF	TGTGCCGCACACACCCTCCTAGCGGGGGGGGGAAATGAGCAGTTCTTC
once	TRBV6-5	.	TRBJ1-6	CASSPLLNSPLHF	TGTGCCAGCAGTCCCCTTCTTAATTCACCCCTCCACTTT
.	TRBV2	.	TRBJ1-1	CASSEAGGYTEAFF	TGTGCCAGCAGTGAAGCAGGAGGGTACACTGAAGCTTTCTTT
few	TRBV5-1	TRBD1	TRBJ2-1	CASSFSLGDRAHNEQFF	TGCGCCAGCAGCTTCTCTTTGGGGGACAGGGCACACAATGAGCAGTTCTTC
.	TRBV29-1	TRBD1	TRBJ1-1	CSVVTGARNAEAFF	TGCAGCGTTGTGACAGGGGCAAGAAACGCTGAAGCTTTCTTT
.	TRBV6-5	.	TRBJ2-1	CASTSGTYNNEQFF	TGTGCCAGCACGTCCGGGACATACAACAATGAGCAGTTCTTC
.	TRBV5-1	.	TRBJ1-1	CASSLAMVEGTEAFF	TGCGCCAGCAGCTTGGCGATGGTGGAGGGGACTGAAGCTTTCTTT
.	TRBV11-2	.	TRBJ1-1	CASSLGDSGNTEAFF	TGTGCCAGCAGCTTAGGCGATTCTGGGAACACTGAAGCTTTCTTT
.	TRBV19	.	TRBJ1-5	CASSIGQVYQPQHF	TGTGCCAGTAGTATCGGGCAGGTATATCAGCCCCAGCATTTT